Only a few counts were recorded for the clone carrying this TCR beta chain. The data belong to a study of OX40 agonist ivuxolimab in advanced cancers. The protocol was immunoSEQ multiplex PCR, while the TCRdb copy is restricted to in-frame clones and leaves out a portion. The sample has about 55,000 clones; approximately 86% are singletons. Germline CDR1 reads SGHDT; CDR2 reads YYEEEE. Unmatched junction bases numbered 3, after V lost 0 bases and J lost 3 bases. The CDR3 has 15 amino acids. The sequencing used CD4+ or CD8+ T cells sorted from blood, collected in a trial of the OX40 agonist ivuxolimab. V is TRBV5-6 and J is TRBJ2-1; 7 bases are a match to TRBD2. This clonotype was sampled from an adult with an advanced solid tumor such as melanoma, head and neck, liver or kidney cancer. The CDR3 DNA reads as TGTGCCAGCAGCTTGGAAGCGGGGATCTACAATGAGCAGTTCTTC. Translated: CASSLEAGIYNEQFF.